These T cell receptor beta chains were read from a single sample in a study of blood T cell repertoires in COVID-19. Data came from immunoSEQ multiplex PCR; TCRdb stores just in-frame clones and leaves some out. In the table there are fewer than 200,000 clones, 85% of which are singletons. The sequenced sample consisted of peripheral blood. All receptors come from a human donor with acute or convalescent COVID-19. The donor label of this sample is uncertain. CDR3s include the opening cysteine and the closing phenylalanine or tryptophan. D genes are given only for firm matches. Not all rows give a size; the values are once, few, many and, for expanded clones, a class.

d_call | clone_size | j_call | v_call | cdr3_nt | cdr3_aa
TRBD1 | . | TRBJ1-1 | TRBV11-3 | TGTGCCAGCAGCCGCGTGGGACAGGTGGTGGGTAAAATGAACACTGAAGCTTTCTTT | CASSRVGQVVGKMNTEAFF
TRBD1 | . | TRBJ2-2 | TRBV7-2 | TGTGCCAGCAGCCCATACCGAGGGGGCGTGGTCAGCGGGGAGCTGTTTTTT | CASSPYRGGVVSGELFF
. | . | TRBJ1-2 | TRBV6-2/TRBV6-3 | TGTGCCAGCAGTTACTCGTCGGACAATTTTTATGGCTACACCTTC | CASSYSSDNFYGYTF
TRBD1 | . | TRBJ2-3 | TRBV6-6 | TGTGCCAGCAGCCGACAGGGTGCAGATACGCAGTATTTT | CASSRQGADTQYF
TRBD1 | once | TRBJ1-2 | TRBV6-5 | TGTGCCAGCACCGACCCTCGACAGGGAATCTATGGCTACACCTTC | CASTDPRQGIYGYTF
. | . | TRBJ1-2 | TRBV4-2 | TGTGCCAGCAGCCAAGAATCGGGCCAACAGGGTCCCTATGGCTACACCTTC | CASSQESGQQGPYGYTF
TRBD1 | once | TRBJ1-3 | TRBV18 | TGTGCCAGCTCACAACAGGGGATGGGCTCTGGAAACACCATATATTTT | CASSQQGMGSGNTIYF
TRBD2 | once | TRBJ2-7 | TRBV5-6 | TGTGCCAGCAGCTTTCAGCGGGGCGAGCAGTACTTC | CASSFQRGEQYF
. | . | TRBJ1-4 | TRBV30 | TGTGCCTGGAGTGCCACCACCGGGGAAAAACTGTTTTTT | CAWSATTGEKLFF
. | . | TRBJ1-4 | TRBV7-9 | TGTGCCATCCCGACTTTAGCTAATGAAAAACTGTTTTTT | CAIPTLANEKLFF
. | . | TRBJ1-3 | TRBV6-5 | TGTGCCAGCGGTCAGTCAGGTGGAAACACCATATATTTT | CASGQSGGNTIYF
. | . | TRBJ1-2 | TRBV6-2/TRBV6-3 | TGTGCCAGCAGTTACGACTCGGCGCTTGGCTACACCTTC | CASSYDSALGYTF
TRBD1 | . | TRBJ2-1 | TRBV9 | TGTGCCAGCAGCGTAGATATAGGGGGCAAAAATGAGCAGTTCTTC | CASSVDIGGKNEQFF
. | . | TRBJ1-1 | TRBV18 | TGTGCCAGCTCACCACGCGGGAACACTGAAGCTTTCTTT | CASSPRGNTEAFF
. | . | TRBJ1-2 | TRBV28 | TGTGCCAGCAGTTTGGGAGGGGCGGGCTATGGCTACACCTTC | CASSLGGAGYGYTF
TRBD1 | few | TRBJ2-2 | TRBV7-6 | TGTGCCAGCAGCCTACGACAGGGGTCCGGGGAGCTGTTTTTT | CASSLRQGSGELFF
TRBD1 | . | TRBJ1-2 | TRBV19 | TGTGCCAGTAGTATAGCCGGGACAGGGGATGGCTACACCTTC | CASSIAGTGDGYTF
. | . | TRBJ1-5 | TRBV29-1 | TGCAGCGTGTACAACGGGAATCAGCCCCAGCATTTT | CSVYNGNQPQHF
TRBD1 | . | TRBJ1-6 | TRBV7-8 | TGTGCCAGCAGCTTAAGAGAAACAGGGGACGGAAATTCACCCCTCCACTTT | CASSLRETGDGNSPLHF
TRBD1 | . | TRBJ1-5 | TRBV27 | TGTGCCAGCAGTTTTAGGCGGGACAGTCCCCAGCATTTT | CASSFRRDSPQHF
. | . | TRBJ2-1 | TRBV9 | TGTGCCAGCAGCGTAACAGGTCGCTCCTACAATGAGCAGTTCTTC | CASSVTGRSYNEQFF
. | . | TRBJ1-1 | TRBV27 | TGTGCCAGCAGTTCTACCCTTAACACTGAAGCTTTCTTT | CASSSTLNTEAFF
TRBD1 | once | TRBJ2-1 | TRBV2 | TGTGCCAGCAGTGAGGCCCCCGGACAGGGATCCTACAATGAGCAGTTCTTC | CASSEAPGQGSYNEQFF